This T cell receptor (beta chain) was sequenced during a study of blood T cell repertoires in COVID-19. Original processing notes: Amplified reference gene primers provided the basis for estimating nucleated cell counts. Clones were sequenced by immunoSEQ multiplex PCR, and TCRdb holds only the in-frame ones, with some missing. The D gene and trimming were derived from the DNA, and the V and J assignments and clone size from that table. Of a few hundred thousand clones listed, around 87% are singletons. Germline values: CDR1 SGHRS, CDR2 YFSETQ. Unmatched junction bases numbered 2, after V lost 0 bases and J lost 5 bases. This CDR3 is 14 amino acids long.

Sample: peripheral blood. The sequence came from a woman aged 45-60 years who had recovered from COVID-19. The genes are TRBV5-1 and TRBJ2-7; the match to TRBD1 covers 10 bases. This chain's CDR3 is CASSLADRGDEQYF. In DNA, the CDR3 is TGCGCCAGCAGCTTGGCGGACAGGGGGGACGAGCAGTACTTC. Supplemented by reference TRBV5-1 and TRBJ2-7, the full variable domain reads KAGVTQTPRYLIKTRGQQVTLSCSPISGHRSVSWYQQTPGQGLQFLFEYFSETQRNKGNFPGRFSGRQFSNSRSEMNVSTLELGDSALYLCASSLADRGDEQYFGPGTRLTVT.